This T cell receptor beta chain was sequenced in a study of T cell changes during pregnancy in multiple sclerosis. Some clones are missing from TCRdb's copy, which holds only in-frame ones; the method was immunoSEQ multiplex PCR. Of approximately 47,000 clones listed, 94% are singletons. The input for sequencing was CD4+ T cells from peripheral blood mononuclear cells, taken in the first trimester of pregnancy. The clonotype comes from a female donor with multiple sclerosis, enrolled in a pregnancy study.

DNA of the CDR3: TGTGCCAGCAGTTCCACACAGGGGGCTCTTCTGCATGGCTACACCTTC. It specifies CASSSTQGALLHGYTF. This sequence joins TRBV6-5 and TRBJ1-2; TRBD1 matches 9 bases. CDR3 length: 16 residues. The germline V gene encodes CDR1 MNHEY and CDR2 SVGAGI. V gave up 4 bases and J gave up 6 bases; unmatched junction bases: 12.